Listed here are 26 T cell receptor beta chains from one sample, sequenced in a study of blood T cell repertoires in COVID-19. Measured with immunoSEQ multiplex PCR; TCRdb has only the in-frame clones, and not every one. The repertoire holds around 140,000 clones, around 84% seen once, with 7% to 10% in the top ten. The sequenced material came from peripheral blood. The receptors were sampled from an older woman with acute or convalescent COVID-19.

V gene TRBV28 combines with J gene TRBJ1-6; D possibly corresponds to TRBD1 (6 bases). Per the germline V gene, CDR1 is MDHEN and CDR2 is SYDVKM. This CDR3 comprises 14 residues. The V gene lost 3 bases and the J gene lost 7 bases, with 10 bases spanning the gap. The CDR3 protein is CASSFGQGNSPLHF. The DNA for the CDR3 is TGTGCCAGCAGTTTCGGCCAGGGGAATTCACCCCTCCACTTT.

The CDR3 reads CASSVNMANSPLHF. The CDR3 nucleotides read TGTGCCAGCAGCGTAAATATGGCCAATTCACCCCTCCACTTT. The J gene is TRBJ1-6, the V gene TRBV9, with no clear D. V was pared by 1 base and J by 7 bases, with 9 bases between. CDR1 and CDR2 from the germline V gene are SGDLS and YYNGEE. This CDR3 contains 14 residues.

The chain links TRBV27 to TRBJ2-6; D is possibly TRBD2 (5 bases). Trimming pared 5 bases from V and 0 bases from J, leaving 17 bases between. This CDR3 has 18 amino acids. Germline values: CDR1 MNHEY, CDR2 SMNVEV (reference sequence). This CDR3 reads CASSRRRGTSSGANVLTF. The CDR3, as DNA: TGTGCCAGCAGTAGGAGGCGAGGAACTAGCTCTGGGGCCAACGTCCTGACTTTC.

The chain is built from TRBV24-1 and TRBJ2-3; 9 nucleotides line up with TRBD1. This CDR3 has 16 amino acids. The V gene end was trimmed by 3 bases and the J gene end by 5 bases; junction bases not matched to a gene: 8. Germline V gives CDR1 KGHDR, CDR2 SFDVKD. The CDR3 reads CATSDPTGGVGDTQYF. As DNA, the CDR3 is TGTGCCACCAGTGATCCGACAGGGGGTGTGGGAGATACGCAGTATTTT.

This clone is a singleton in its sample. The rearrangement links TRBV5-1 to TRBJ2-3; 8 nucleotides align to TRBD2. With 4 bases clipped from V and 4 bases from J, the junction kept 8 bases outside the gene matches. Germline values: CDR1 SGHRS, CDR2 YFSETQ. The CDR3 spans 15 residues. The CDR3: CASSVGLGISDTQYF. Written as DNA, the CDR3 is TGCGCCAGCAGCGTGGGACTAGGAATTTCAGATACGCAGTATTTT.

This clone has a single count. CDR3: CASSGTDSLPRDTQYF. CDR3 coding DNA: TGTGCCAGCAGTGGAACCGACAGCTTACCTCGTGATACGCAGTATTTT. V and J are TRBV2 and TRBJ2-3, with D maybe TRBD1 (5 bases). V was clipped by 4 bases and J by 6 bases, with 20 bases between them. The germline V gene encodes CDR1 SNHLY and CDR2 FYNNEI. The CDR3 is made up of 16 amino acids.

The chain has TRBV3-1 (or the pseudogene TRBV3-2) and TRBJ1-6; perhaps TRBD1 as D (5 bases). V gave up 6 bases and J gave up 7 bases, with 16 bases separating them. CDR3 length: 15 residues. Germline V CDR1 and CDR2: LGHDT, YNNKEL (reference sequence). CDR3 nucleotide sequence: TGTGCCAGCAGAACAGCTCCCTCAGGGAATTCACCCCTCCACTTT. This sequence encodes CASRTAPSGNSPLHF.

The chain has TRBV5-1 and TRBJ1-2, with a weak D call TRBD1 (5 bases). In germline, CDR1 is SGHRS, CDR2 YFSETQ. V was cut by 4 bases and J by 7 bases, with 14 bases left in between. This CDR3 comprises 13 residues. The DNA of the CDR3 is TGCGCCAGCAGCCAGGGAGGGAACCTTGGCTACACCTTC. Encoded protein: CASSQGGNLGYTF.

A few counts support this clone. This chain connects TRBV5-1 to TRBJ2-2, with 10 nucleotides matching TRBD1. This CDR3 has 18 residues. Germline CDR1 and CDR2: SGHRS and YFSETQ. Trimming cost V 1 base and J 6 bases; bases outside gene matches: 12. CDR3 coding DNA: TGCGCCAGCAGCTTGACCGCATCACTGACAGGGGGCCCCGGGGAGCTGTTTTTT. It yields the protein CASSLTASLTGGPGELFF. The full variable domain, its missing parts supplied by reference TRBV5-1 and TRBJ2-2, is KAGVTQTPRYLIKTRGQQVTLSCSPISGHRSVSWYQQTPGQGLQFLFEYFSETQRNKGNFPGRFSGRQFSNSRSEMNVSTLELGDSALYLCASSLTASLTGGPGELFFGEGSRLTVL.

As for this clone: A read error may be the cause here, since a much bigger clone is one base away. V and J are TRBV12-3 or TRBV12-4 and TRBJ2-2; D not certain. V shed 6 bases and J shed 3 bases, with 5 bases lying between them. The CDR3 runs to 12 residues. The CDR3 DNA is TGTGCCAGCAGCTCAGACACCGGGGAGCTGTTTTTT. Translation gives CASSSDTGELFF.

This chain uses TRBV7-2 with TRBJ2-5; D remains unclear. Germline CDR1 reads SGHTA; CDR2 reads FQGNSA. V was cut by 4 bases and J by 6 bases, with 15 bases left in between. This CDR3 is 14 amino acids long. The CDR3 coding sequence is TGTGCCAGCAGCTCCCGACGAGGTGGTCAGACCCAGTACTTC. It specifies CASSSRRGGQTQYF.

The chain recombines TRBV4-2 with TRBJ2-2; 11 bases agree with TRBD2. The CDR3 runs to 15 residues. Germline loops: CDR1 LGHNA, CDR2 YNFKEQ. V dropped 4 bases and J dropped 6; count of bases not matched to a gene: 4. CDR3 loop: CASSPSSGGPGELFF. In DNA form, the CDR3 reads TGTGCCAGCAGCCCCTCTAGCGGGGGGCCCGGGGAGCTGTTTTTT.

This chain joins TRBV18 and TRBJ1-6; the D is unclear. Trimming took 3 bases from V and 9 from J, leaving 15 bases between them. The germline CDR1 and CDR2 sequences are KGHSH and LQKENI. The CDR3 is 15 amino acids. CDR3 sequence: CASSPEGGQVSPLHF. In nucleotides, the CDR3 is TGTGCCAGCTCACCGGAGGGCGGCCAGGTTTCACCCCTCCACTTT.

The chain carries TRBV7-8 and TRBJ2-7; no reliable D call. The CDR3 runs 14 residues. The V end was cut by 6 bases, the J end by 5 bases, with 17 bases between. Looked up from germline, CDR1 is SGHVS and CDR2 is FQNEAQ. Here the CDR3 reads CASRLSKPADEQYF. In nucleotides, the CDR3 is TGTGCCAGCAGACTATCGAAGCCGGCTGACGAGCAGTACTTC.

The rearrangement joins TRBV7-9 to TRBJ2-4; 9 bases line up with TRBD1. Looked up from germline, CDR1 is SEHNR and CDR2 is FQNEAQ (reference sequence). V dropped 6 bases and J dropped 9; count of bases not matched to a gene: 6. The CDR3 sequence is 13 residues long. The CDR3 sequence: CASRLGQGSIQYF. The CDR3 DNA is TGTGCCAGCAGGTTGGGACAGGGTAGCATTCAGTACTTC.

V usage is TRBV5-1 and J usage is TRBJ1-2; D is perhaps TRBD1 (6 bases). The germline V gene has CDR1 SGHRS and CDR2 YFSETQ. V lost 4 bases and J lost 8, with 21 bases in between. CDR3 length: 15 amino acids. The CDR3 DNA reads TGCGCCAGCAGCCCAGGGGCATCAGGGGATTTGGGCTACACCTTC. This sequence encodes CASSPGASGDLGYTF.

In its sample, this clone was seen a few times. The chain links TRBV28 to TRBJ2-5; maybe TRBD1 (5 bases). Germline V gene sequence: CDR1 MDHEN, CDR2 SYDVKM. The V end was cut by 8 bases, the J end by 6 bases, with 19 bases between. The CDR3 is made up of 14 amino acids. The CDR3 here is CASPLPPRTKTQYF. In DNA, the CDR3 is TGTGCCAGCCCCTTACCTCCCCGGACAAAGACCCAGTACTTC.

This clone was seen a single time. V gene TRBV4-1 combines with J gene TRBJ1-3; D perhaps matches TRBD1 (5 bases). The CDR3 covers 17 residues. V was trimmed by 1 base and J by 2 bases, leaving 15 bases between them. CDR1 is MGHRA and CDR2 is YSYEKL in the germline V gene. CDR3: CASSQVAGIVAGNTIYF. In DNA form, the CDR3 reads TGCGCCAGCAGCCAAGTGGCAGGGATTGTCGCTGGAAACACCATATATTTT.

The rearrangement links TRBV10-3 to TRBJ2-7; 10 positions match TRBD1. Germline CDR1 reads ENHRY; CDR2 reads SYGVKD. The V and J ends lost 6 bases and 1 base, in that order; junction bases with no gene match: 6. The CDR3 extends over 15 amino acids. This CDR3 reads CAISSGQGKSYEQYF. CDR3 DNA sequence: TGTGCCATCAGCTCGGGACAGGGGAAGTCCTACGAGCAGTACTTC.

This clone appeared a single time. This chain links TRBV10-3 with TRBJ2-5; 10 positions match TRBD1. The ends lost 8 bases at V and 9 bases at J; junction bases unmatched: 15. The germline CDR1 and CDR2 sequences are ENHRY and SYGVKD. This CDR3 region has 15 residues. CDR3 nucleotides: TGTGCCATCGCTGGATCTGGGACAGGGGTTGCGGCCCAGTACTTC. Its protein is CAIAGSGTGVAAQYF.

This rearrangement joins TRBV5-1 to TRBJ2-1; no clear D gene. Germline CDR1 is SGHRS and CDR2 is YFSETQ. This CDR3 contains 16 residues. Trimming took 1 base from V and 4 from J, leaving 15 bases between them. The CDR3 sequence: CASSLTLRVVYNEQFF. Written as DNA, the CDR3 is TGCGCCAGCAGCTTGACGCTCCGGGTAGTTTACAATGAGCAGTTCTTC.

This chain uses TRBV5-1 with TRBJ2-3; D possibly corresponds to TRBD1 (6 bases). The CDR3 runs 15 residues. The V end was cut by 4 bases, the J end by 8 bases, with 20 bases between. CDR1 is SGHRS, CDR2 YFSETQ, per germline. The CDR3 sequence: CASSEGIQQGRTQYF. As DNA, the CDR3 is TGCGCCAGCAGCGAAGGAATCCAACAGGGCCGTACGCAGTATTTT.

The chain has TRBV18 and TRBJ2-7, with 7 bases lining up with TRBD2. V trimming: 9 bases; J trimming: 2 bases; junction bases outside the gene matches: 7. CDR1 KGHSH and CDR2 LQKENI come from the germline V gene. CDR3 size: 13 residues. The CDR3 sequence: CASSREGPYEQYF. The CDR3 DNA reads TGTGCCAGTTCGAGGGAGGGCCCCTACGAGCAGTACTTC. The whole variable domain, filled in from reference TRBV18 and TRBJ2-7, reads NAGVMQNPRHLVRRRGQEARLRCSPMKGHSHVYWYRQLPEEGLKFMVYLQKENIIDESGMPKERFSAEFPKEGPSILRIQQVVRGDSAAYFCASSREGPYEQYFGPGTRLTVT.

The gene calls are TRBV4-3 and TRBJ2-3, with 9 bases fitting TRBD2. The CDR3 is made up of 17 amino acids. CDR1 is LGHNA, CDR2 YSLEER, per germline. The V gene end was trimmed by 2 bases and the J gene end by 0 bases; junction bases not matched to a gene: 6. The CDR3 DNA is TGCGCCAGCAGCCAATTCGCTAGCGGGGACAGCACAGATACGCAGTATTTT. This encodes CASSQFASGDSTDTQYF.

This sequence joins TRBV10-2 and TRBJ2-2; 7 positions match TRBD1. The CDR3 covers 14 residues. Looked up from germline, CDR1 is WSHSY and CDR2 is SAAADI. V lost 2 bases, J lost 7 bases, and 4 bases stayed unmatched. The CDR3 sequence: CASSEATGFGELFF. Written as DNA, the CDR3 is TGCGCCAGCAGTGAGGCGACAGGGTTCGGGGAGCTGTTTTTT.

The chain links TRBV5-1 to TRBJ1-2; no clear D gene. The CDR3 extends over 16 amino acids. Per the germline V gene, CDR1 is SGHRS and CDR2 is YFSETQ. Trimming removed 0 bases at V and 5 bases at J, with 17 bases between. The CDR3 DNA sequence: TGCGCCAGCAGCTTGGAGGGATTAGGGAGACCGTATGGCTACACCTTC. It yields the protein CASSLEGLGRPYGYTF.